This T cell receptor (beta chain) was captured by sequencing in a study of tumor and adjacent non-tumor tissue in lung cancer. Study background: The patients, roughly eleven men and 5 women, were about 31 to 76 with stage I to III disease.

The library came from three nested PCR rounds adapted from ARM-PCR protocols. TCRdb analysed the multiplex PCR reads with MiXCR anew, one entry per CDR3 protein. The sample comprises 95,000 to 150,000 distinct CDR3 sequences, 66% of which are singletons, and roughly 13% rests with the top ten. V lost 3 bases, J lost 1 base, and 1 base stayed unmatched. This CDR3 comprises 14 residues. Germline V gene sequence: CDR1 SGHRS, CDR2 YFSETQ. This sample's RNA came from whole unsorted tissue. Newly diagnosed lung cancer patients had thoracic surgery in China, August–late 2014, without prior chemotherapy. As to this clonotype: Its antigen is unidentified.

Whole-study findings and limits: Compared with tumor, normal lung showed significantly lower TCR diversity. Tumor repertoires had a smaller top 100 clone share than normal lung.

The clonotype originates from a man aged 25 to 45 with non-small cell lung cancer. The material sequenced was lung tumor tissue. The chain joins TRBV5-1 to TRBJ2-1, with 7 bases that match TRBD1. CDR3 bases: TGCGCCAGCAGCTCCAGGGGGTCCTACAATGAGCAGTTCTTC. This codes for CASSSRGSYNEQFF.